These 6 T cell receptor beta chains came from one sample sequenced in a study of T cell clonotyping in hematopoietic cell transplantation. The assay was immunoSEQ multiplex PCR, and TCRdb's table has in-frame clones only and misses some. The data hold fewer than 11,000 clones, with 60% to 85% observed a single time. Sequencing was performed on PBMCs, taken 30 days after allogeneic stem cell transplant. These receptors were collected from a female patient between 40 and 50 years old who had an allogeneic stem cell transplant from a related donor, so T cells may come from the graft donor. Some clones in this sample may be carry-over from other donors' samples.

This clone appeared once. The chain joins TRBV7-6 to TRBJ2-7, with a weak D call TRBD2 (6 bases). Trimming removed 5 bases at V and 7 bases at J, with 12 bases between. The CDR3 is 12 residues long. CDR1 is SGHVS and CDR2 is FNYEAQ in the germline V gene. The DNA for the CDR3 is TGTGCCAGCAGCCGACCTGGGGGGGAGCAGTACTTC. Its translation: CASSRPGGEQYF.

Here the CDR3 reads CASSRQGTNTEAFF. The CDR3 DNA follows: TGTGCCAGCAGTCGCCAGGGGACGAACACTGAAGCTTTCTTT. This chain uses TRBV27 with TRBJ1-1; possible D gene TRBD1, 6 bases. The germline V gene has CDR1 MNHEY and CDR2 SMNVEV (reference sequence). This CDR3 has 14 residues. V lost 5 bases to trimming and J lost 1 base, with 11 bases between them.

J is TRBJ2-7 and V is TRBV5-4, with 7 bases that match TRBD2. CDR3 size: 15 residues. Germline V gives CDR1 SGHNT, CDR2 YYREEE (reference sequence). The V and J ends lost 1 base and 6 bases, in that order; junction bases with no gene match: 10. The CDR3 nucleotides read TGTGCCAGCAGCTTGACCTCGGGGGGTCGGTCCGAGCAGTACTTC. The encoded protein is CASSLTSGGRSEQYF.

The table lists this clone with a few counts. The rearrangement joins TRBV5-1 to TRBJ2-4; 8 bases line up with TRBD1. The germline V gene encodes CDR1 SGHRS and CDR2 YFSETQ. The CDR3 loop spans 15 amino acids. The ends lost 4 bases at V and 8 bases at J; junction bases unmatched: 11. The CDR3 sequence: CASSQTGGQGYIQYF. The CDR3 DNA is TGCGCCAGCAGCCAAACCGGAGGACAGGGATACATTCAGTACTTC. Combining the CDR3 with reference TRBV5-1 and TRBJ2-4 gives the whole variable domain KAGVTQTPRYLIKTRGQQVTLSCSPISGHRSVSWYQQTPGQGLQFLFEYFSETQRNKGNFPGRFSGRQFSNSRSEMNVSTLELGDSALYLCASSQTGGQGYIQYFGAGTRLSVL.

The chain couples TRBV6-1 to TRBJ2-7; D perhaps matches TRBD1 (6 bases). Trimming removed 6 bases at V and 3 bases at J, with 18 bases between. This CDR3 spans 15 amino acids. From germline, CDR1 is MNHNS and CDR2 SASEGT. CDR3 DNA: TGTGCCAGCAGCGCAAGCCCGGGACAAGGCTACGAGCAGTACTTC. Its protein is CASSASPGQGYEQYF.

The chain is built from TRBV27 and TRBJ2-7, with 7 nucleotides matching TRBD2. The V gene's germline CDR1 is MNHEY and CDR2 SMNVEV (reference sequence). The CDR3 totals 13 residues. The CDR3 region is CAQGCLGEGEQYF. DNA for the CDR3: TGTGCGCAGGGCTGCCTGGGGGAGGGCGAGCAGTACTTC.